This T cell receptor beta chain is drawn from a study of cytomegalovirus exposure and HLA in healthy donors. Whole-study findings and limits: Whilst most TCR sequences proved rare, a subset of public TCRs occurred across many donors.

About this clone: The antigen remains undetermined.

The PCR used 60 Vbeta and 13 Jbeta primers. This table comes from immunoSEQ multiplex PCR, and its TCRdb copy is limited to in-frame clones, with some not included. This repertoire shows some 200,000 clones, roughly 68% found once; its top ten account for 2.6%. From germline, CDR1 is SNHLY and CDR2 FYNNEI. Trimming stripped 3 bases from V and 8 bases from J, with 9 bases between. There are 12 residues in the CDR3. The chain joins TRBV2 to TRBJ2-3, with D unresolved. This clonotype was sampled from a man between 40 and 49 years old in good health and CMV-seropositive. Sequencing used PBMCs. The CDR3 is CASSEARVTQYF. CDR3 DNA: TGTGCCAGCAGTGAGGCTAGAGTTACGCAGTATTTT.